The rows below give T cell receptor beta chains drawn from one sample of a study of T cell repertoires in cytomegalovirus infection. No antigen is known for these receptors. TCRdb re-analysed the reads in MiXCR, keeping a single row per CDR3 protein. The table shows 640,000 or so distinct CDR3 sequences, with roughly 33% occurring only once. Sequences were derived from cultured PBMCs, sampled from culture after CMV antigen stimulation. These receptors were obtained from a human donor in good health (CMV status not recorded). Some clones in this sample may be carry-over from other donors' samples. CDR3s include the opening cysteine and the closing phenylalanine or tryptophan. The D gene is left open where the match is weak. Not every row has a clone size; where given, it reads once, few, many or a size class.

>TRBV6-5|TRBD1|.|TRBJ1-2
TGTGCCAGCAGTTTATCCGGGACAGCCACAAACTATGGCTACACCTTC
CASSLSGTATNYGYTF
>TRBV6-4|.|once|TRBJ2-3
TGTGCCAGCAGTGACTCGACGGTAGATACGCAGTATTTT
CASSDSTVDTQYF
>TRBV7-2|.|.|TRBJ1-4
TGTGCCAGCAGCCCTTTCCCCACTAATGAAACAATGTTTTTT
CASSPFPTNETMFF
>TRBV10-3|TRBD2|few|TRBJ2-1
TGTGCCATCAGTGACTGGAAAGCGGGAGTCCCCGGGGAGCAGTTCTTC
CAISDWKAGVPGEQFF
>TRBV4-3|.|.|TRBJ2-1
TGCGCCAGCAGCCAAGGATGGGGGCATGAGCAGTTCTTC
CASSQGWGHEQFF
>TRBV7-3|.|.|TRBJ1-2
TGTGCCAGCACTAAAACGGAGAGGGGCTACACCTTC
CASTKTERGYTF
>TRBV7-9|.|.|TRBJ2-7
TGTGCCAGCAGCTCCGGACTGGGGCGCGACTACGAGCAGTACTTC
CASSSGLGRDYEQYF
>TRBV2|.|.|TRBJ2-1
TGTGCCAGCAGTGAAGATGACTATGAGCAGTTCTTC
CASSEDDYEQFF
>TRBV7-2|TRBD2|.|TRBJ2-7
TGTGCCAGCAGCTCGGGACTAGCGGTTACCTACGAGCAGTACTTC
CASSSGLAVTYEQYF
>TRBV11-2|.|.|TRBJ2-4
TGTGCCAGCAGCCCCGGAACCCAGGAGTCGCACATTCAGTACTTC
CASSPGTQESHIQYF
>TRBV19|.|.|TRBJ1-1
TGTGCCAGTAGCGTTATCGGTTTGAACACTGAAGCTTTCTTT
CASSVIGLNTEAFF
>TRBV4-1|TRBD2|.|TRBJ2-1
TGCGCCAGCAGCCGACATACTGGGACTAGCGGGAGGCGGGGTGAGCAGTTCTTC
CASSRHTGTSGRRGEQFF
>TRBV7-2|.|many|TRBJ2-3
TGTGCCAGCAGCTTAGCGGCGGGACCCACAGATACGCAGTATTTT
CASSLAAGPTDTQYF
>TRBV11-2|.|.|TRBJ2-7
TGTGCCAGCAGCTTAGAGCGGGACCACTCCTACGAGCAGTACTTC
CASSLERDHSYEQYF
>TRBV7-6|.|.|TRBJ2-2
TGTGCCGGGGAAGCGAACACCGGGGAGCTGTTTTTT
CAGEANTGELFF
>TRBV7-2|TRBD1|many|TRBJ1-1
TGTGCCAGCAGCGCACAGGGGGGCCCCGCTGAAGCTTTCTTT
CASSAQGGPAEAFF
>TRBV19|.|.|TRBJ1-4
TGTGCCAGTACCCCGGCCGGGACCGGAGGAAAACTGTTTTTT
CASTPAGTGGKLFF
>TRBV7-6|TRBD2|many|TRBJ2-7
TGTGCCAGCAGCTTACTAGCGGGAGTCAAGTACGAGCAGTACTTC
CASSLLAGVKYEQYF
>TRBV10-3|.|few|TRBJ2-3
TGTGCCACCGTGGGTGGGGCCCGCACAGATACGCAGTATTTT
CATVGGARTDTQYF
>TRBV6-1|.|few|TRBJ2-5
TGTGCCAGCCAGGCGTACCAAGAGACCCAGTACTTC
CASQAYQETQYF
>TRBV27|.|.|TRBJ2-1
TGTGCCAGCAGTTTATCCCTGGGTTCCCCCTTTAGAGAGCAGTTCTTC
CASSLSLGSPFREQFF
>TRBV20-1|.|.|TRBJ2-3
TGCAGTGCTAGAGATCCTTTGGGTGGCGGGGATACGCAGTATTTT
CSARDPLGGGDTQYF
>TRBV6-1|.|few|TRBJ1-6
TGTGCCAGCATAACCACGAGCTCCTATAATTCACCCCTCCACTTT
CASITTSSYNSPLHF
>TRBV6-2/TRBV6-3|.|few|TRBJ2-3
TGTGCCAGCAGTCCCCACTCTGACCCAGCCCCCCTTACTAGCACAGATACGCAGTATTTT
CASSPHSDPAPLTSTDTQYF
>TRBV2|.|.|TRBJ1-1
TGTGCCAGCAGTGAATTGGGGGCAGGGGTCACTGAAGCTTTCTTT
CASSELGAGVTEAFF
>TRBV7-9|.|few|TRBJ2-1
TGTGCCAGCAGCTTAGGGAAACGCGAGCAGTTCTTC
CASSLGKREQFF
>TRBV7-8|.|many|TRBJ2-5
TGTGCCAGCAGCTTAGGACGGGTTGGTCGCCAGACCCAGTACTTC
CASSLGRVGRQTQYF
>TRBV18|.|once|TRBJ2-3
TGTGCCAGCTCACCGGACAGCACCACAGATACGCAGTATTTT
CASSPDSTTDTQYF
>TRBV5-6|.|few|TRBJ2-7
TGTGCCAGCAGCTTTTTCGCAGGGGCGAGATACGAGCAGTACTTC
CASSFFAGARYEQYF
>TRBV7-2|TRBD1|few|TRBJ1-6
TGTGCCAGCGTGGACAGGGCCCCGGGGAATTCACCCCTCCACTTT
CASVDRAPGNSPLHF
>TRBV12-3/TRBV12-4|TRBD2|.|TRBJ2-7
TGTGCCAGCAGTTTGGGCGCGGGGGTCGTTGAGCAGTACTTC
CASSLGAGVVEQYF
>TRBV15|.|few|TRBJ2-5
TGTGCCACCAGCAGATCGGCCCTCCGGGAGACCCAGTACTTC
CATSRSALRETQYF
>TRBV11-2|TRBD2|.|TRBJ2-1
TGTGCCAGCAGCACCCGGGGTAGCGGGGGACCATACAATGAGCAGTTCTTC
CASSTRGSGGPYNEQFF
>TRBV4-3|TRBD2|.|TRBJ2-3
TGCGCCAGCAGCGCAGGGGCTAGCGGGAGCTTAGATACGCAGTATTTT
CASSAGASGSLDTQYF
>TRBV15|TRBD2|.|TRBJ2-5
TGTGCCACCAGCAGCTGGGGCGGGGGAGAGACCCAGTACTTC
CATSSWGGGETQYF
>TRBV7-9|.|few|TRBJ2-1
TGTGCCAGCAGCCCCTCTATCCTTGAGCAGTTCTTC
CASSPSILEQFF
>TRBV30|.|few|TRBJ2-7
TGTGCCTGGAGTGTAAACTCCTACGAGCAGTACTTC
CAWSVNSYEQYF
>TRBV12-3/TRBV12-4|.|few|TRBJ1-1
TGTGCCAGCAGTGAGGGTACTGAAGCTTTCTTT
CASSEGTEAFF
>TRBV7-6|.|many|TRBJ1-1
TGTGCCAGCAGCTTAATTTTGACCGATGAAGCTTTCTTT
CASSLILTDEAFF
>TRBV7-9|TRBD1|many|TRBJ2-7
TGTGCCAGCAGCTTAGGGGACAGGGGGCCGGATGAGCAGTACTTC
CASSLGDRGPDEQYF
>TRBV20-1|.|.|TRBJ2-2
TGCAGTGCTAGTCATAGAGCCGGGGAGCTGTTTTTT
CSASHRAGELFF
>TRBV4-3|.|.|TRBJ1-5
TGCGCCAGCAGCCAAGAGGGGGTGAAGGGCGAAGATAGCAATCAGCCCCAGCATTTT
CASSQEGVKGEDSNQPQHF
>TRBV9|TRBD2|.|TRBJ2-2
TGTGCCAGCAGCGTGGGGACTAGCCCCGGGGAGCTGTTTTTT
CASSVGTSPGELFF
>TRBV7-2|.|few|TRBJ2-1
TGTGCCAGCAGCTTAGTGGGCGACCACAATGAGCAGTTCTTC
CASSLVGDHNEQFF
>TRBV6-8|TRBD2|.|TRBJ2-1
TGTGCCAGCAGCGACGGGGCTAGCGGGAGCAATGAGCAGTTCTTC
CASSDGASGSNEQFF